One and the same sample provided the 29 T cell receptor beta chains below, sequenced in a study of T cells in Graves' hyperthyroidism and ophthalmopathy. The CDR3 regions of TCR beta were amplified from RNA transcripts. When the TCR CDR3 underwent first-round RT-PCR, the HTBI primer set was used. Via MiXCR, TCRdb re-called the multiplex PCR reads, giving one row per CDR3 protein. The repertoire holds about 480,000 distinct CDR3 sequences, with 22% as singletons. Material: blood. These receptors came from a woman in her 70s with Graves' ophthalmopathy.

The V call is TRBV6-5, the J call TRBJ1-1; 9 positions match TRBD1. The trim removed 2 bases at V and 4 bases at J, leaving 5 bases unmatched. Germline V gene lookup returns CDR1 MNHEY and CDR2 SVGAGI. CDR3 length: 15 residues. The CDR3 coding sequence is TGTGCCAGCAGTTACCACGACAGGGGGGGCACTGAAGCTTTCTTT. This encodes CASSYHDRGGTEAFF.

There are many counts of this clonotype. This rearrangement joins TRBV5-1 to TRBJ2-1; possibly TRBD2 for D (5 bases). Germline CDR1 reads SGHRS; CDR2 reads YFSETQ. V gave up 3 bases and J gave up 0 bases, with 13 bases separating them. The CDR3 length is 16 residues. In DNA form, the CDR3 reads TGCGCCAGCAGCTCCCTGAGCGGCAGCTCCTACAATGAGCAGTTCTTC. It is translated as CASSSLSGSSYNEQFF. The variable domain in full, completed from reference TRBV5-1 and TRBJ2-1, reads KAGVTQTPRYLIKTRGQQVTLSCSPISGHRSVSWYQQTPGQGLQFLFEYFSETQRNKGNFPGRFSGRQFSNSRSEMNVSTLELGDSALYLCASSSLSGSSYNEQFFGPGTRLTVL.

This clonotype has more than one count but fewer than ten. CDR3 in amino acids: CASKTIGGPGANVLTF. The CDR3 DNA is TGTGCCAGCAAGACTATAGGGGGCCCTGGGGCCAACGTCCTGACTTTC. The rearrangement uses TRBV7-2 and TRBJ2-6; TRBD1 agrees at 7 bases. The CDR3 consists of 16 residues. The germline V gene has CDR1 SGHTA and CDR2 FQGNSA. V trimming: 7 bases; J trimming: 2 bases; junction bases outside the gene matches: 8.

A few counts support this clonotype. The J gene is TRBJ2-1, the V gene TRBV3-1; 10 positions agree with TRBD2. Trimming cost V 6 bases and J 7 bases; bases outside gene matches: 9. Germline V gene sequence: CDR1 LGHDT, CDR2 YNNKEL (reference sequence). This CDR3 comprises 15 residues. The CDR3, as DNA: TGTGCCAGCAGTCAATCTAGCGGGAGATTTAATGAGCAGTTCTTC. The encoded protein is CASSQSSGRFNEQFF.

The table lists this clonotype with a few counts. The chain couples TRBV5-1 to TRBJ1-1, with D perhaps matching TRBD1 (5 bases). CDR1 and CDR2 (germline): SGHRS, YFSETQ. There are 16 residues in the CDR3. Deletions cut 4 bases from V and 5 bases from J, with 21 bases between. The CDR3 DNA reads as TGCGCCAGCAGCATTGTGCCGGGGGGGGGGAGAACTGAAGCTTTCTTT. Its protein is CASSIVPGGGRTEAFF.

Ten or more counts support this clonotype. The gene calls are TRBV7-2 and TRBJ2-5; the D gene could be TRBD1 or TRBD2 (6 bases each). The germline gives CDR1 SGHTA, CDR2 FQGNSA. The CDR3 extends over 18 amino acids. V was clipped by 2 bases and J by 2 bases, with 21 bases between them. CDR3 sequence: CASSLRSRDRGLQETQYF. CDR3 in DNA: TGTGCCAGCAGCTTAAGGTCTCGAGATCGGGGGCTACAAGAGACCCAGTACTTC.

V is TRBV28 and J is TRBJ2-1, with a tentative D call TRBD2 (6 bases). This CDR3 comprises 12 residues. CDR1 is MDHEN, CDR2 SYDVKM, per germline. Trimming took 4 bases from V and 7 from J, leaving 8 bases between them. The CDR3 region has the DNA TGTGCCAGCAGTTCTCGGGAGAATGAGCAGTTCTTC. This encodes CASSSRENEQFF.

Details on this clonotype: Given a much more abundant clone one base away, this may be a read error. In nucleotides, the CDR3 is TGTGCCAGCAGCTTACACGGCTGCACTGAAGCTTTCTTT. Translation gives CASSLHGCTEAFF. This chain uses TRBV11-3 with TRBJ1-1; D remains ambiguous. This CDR3 has 13 amino acids. Per the germline V gene, CDR1 is SGHNT and CDR2 is YENEEA. V gave up 2 bases and J gave up 4 bases, with 8 bases separating them.

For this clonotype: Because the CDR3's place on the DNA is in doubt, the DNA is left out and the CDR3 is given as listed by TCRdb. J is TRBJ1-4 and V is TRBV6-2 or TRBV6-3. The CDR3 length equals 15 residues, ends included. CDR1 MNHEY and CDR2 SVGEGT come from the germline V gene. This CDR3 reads CASSSSGGLVEKLFF.

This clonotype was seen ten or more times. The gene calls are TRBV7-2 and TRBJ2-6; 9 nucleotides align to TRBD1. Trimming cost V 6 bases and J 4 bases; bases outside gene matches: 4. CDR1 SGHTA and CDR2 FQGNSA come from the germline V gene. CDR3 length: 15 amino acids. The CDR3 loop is CASRGTGFGANVLTF. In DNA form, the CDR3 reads TGTGCCAGCAGGGGGACAGGGTTCGGGGCCAACGTCCTGACTTTC.

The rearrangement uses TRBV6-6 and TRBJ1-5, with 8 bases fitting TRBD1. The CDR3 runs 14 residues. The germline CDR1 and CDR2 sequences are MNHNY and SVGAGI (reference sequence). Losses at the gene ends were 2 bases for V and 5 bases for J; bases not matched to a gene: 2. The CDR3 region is CASSYPGGDQPQHF. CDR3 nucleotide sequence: TGTGCCAGCAGTTACCCAGGGGGCGATCAGCCCCAGCATTTT.

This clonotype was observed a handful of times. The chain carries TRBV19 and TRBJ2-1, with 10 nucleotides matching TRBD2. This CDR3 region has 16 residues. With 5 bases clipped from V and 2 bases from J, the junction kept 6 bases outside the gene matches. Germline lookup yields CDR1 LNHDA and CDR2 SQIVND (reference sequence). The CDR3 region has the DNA TGTGCCAGTAGTCCTCCAGCGGGAGGGACCTACAATGAGCAGTTCTTC. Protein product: CASSPPAGGTYNEQFF.

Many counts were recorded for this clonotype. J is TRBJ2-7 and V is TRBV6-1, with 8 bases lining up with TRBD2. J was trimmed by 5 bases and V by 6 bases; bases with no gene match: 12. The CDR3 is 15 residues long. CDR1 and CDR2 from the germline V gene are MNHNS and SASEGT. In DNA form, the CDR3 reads TGTGCCAGCAGCCCACCTGGGACTAGGTTCAACGAGCAGTACTTC. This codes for CASSPPGTRFNEQYF.

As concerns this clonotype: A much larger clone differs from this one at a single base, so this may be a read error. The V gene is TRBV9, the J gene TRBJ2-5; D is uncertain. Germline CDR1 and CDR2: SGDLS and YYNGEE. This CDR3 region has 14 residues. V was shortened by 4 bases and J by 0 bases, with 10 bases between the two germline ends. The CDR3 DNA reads TGTGCCAGCAGCACCAGCAGGAACCAAGAGACCCAGTACTTC. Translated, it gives CASSTSRNQETQYF.

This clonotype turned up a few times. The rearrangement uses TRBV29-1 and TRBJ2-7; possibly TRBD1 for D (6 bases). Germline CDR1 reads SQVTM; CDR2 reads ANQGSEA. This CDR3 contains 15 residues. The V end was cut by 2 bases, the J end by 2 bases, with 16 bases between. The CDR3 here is CSVEFGQHPPYEQYF. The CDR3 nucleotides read TGCAGCGTTGAATTTGGACAGCACCCCCCCTACGAGCAGTACTTC.

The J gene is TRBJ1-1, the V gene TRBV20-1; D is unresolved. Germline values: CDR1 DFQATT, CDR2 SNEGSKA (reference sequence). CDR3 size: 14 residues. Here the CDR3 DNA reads TGCAGCCTAGGGATAGGGCAGGCGCACACTGAAGCTTTCTTT. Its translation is CSLGIGQAHTEAFF.

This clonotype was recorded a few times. This CDR3 reads CASSYSGLPTETQYF. As DNA, the CDR3 is TGTGCCAGCAGTTACTCGGGACTCCCGACTGAGACCCAGTACTTC. This rearrangement joins TRBV6-2 or TRBV6-3 to TRBJ2-5; tentatively, D is TRBD2 (6 bases). Germline CDR1 reads MNHEY; CDR2 reads SVGEGT. The CDR3 spans 15 residues. V was shortened by 0 bases and J by 5 bases, with 13 bases between the two germline ends.

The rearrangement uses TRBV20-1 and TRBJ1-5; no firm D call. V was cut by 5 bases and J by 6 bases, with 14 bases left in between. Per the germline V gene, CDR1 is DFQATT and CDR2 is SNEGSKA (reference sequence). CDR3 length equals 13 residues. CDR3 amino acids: CSAPLAVGQPQHF. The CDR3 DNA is TGCAGTGCTCCTCTGGCAGTAGGTCAGCCCCAGCATTTT.

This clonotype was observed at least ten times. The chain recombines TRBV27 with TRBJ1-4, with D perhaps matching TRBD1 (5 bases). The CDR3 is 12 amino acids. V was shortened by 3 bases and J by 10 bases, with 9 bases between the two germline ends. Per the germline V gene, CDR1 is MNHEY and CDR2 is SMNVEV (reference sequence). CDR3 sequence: CASSFPRGKLFF. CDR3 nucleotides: TGTGCCAGCAGTTTCCCGAGGGGAAAACTGTTTTTT.

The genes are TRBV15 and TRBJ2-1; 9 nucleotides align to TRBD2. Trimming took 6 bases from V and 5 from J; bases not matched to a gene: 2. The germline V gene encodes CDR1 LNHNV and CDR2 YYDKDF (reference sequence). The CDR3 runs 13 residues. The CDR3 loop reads CATRLAGNNEQFF. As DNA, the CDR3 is TGTGCCACCAGGCTAGCGGGAAACAATGAGCAGTTCTTC.

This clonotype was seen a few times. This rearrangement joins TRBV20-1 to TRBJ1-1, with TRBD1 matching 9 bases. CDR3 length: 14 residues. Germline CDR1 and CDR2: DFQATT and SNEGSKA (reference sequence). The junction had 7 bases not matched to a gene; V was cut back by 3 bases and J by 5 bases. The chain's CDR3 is CSASKQGARTEAFF. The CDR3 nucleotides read TGCAGTGCTAGTAAACAGGGGGCACGGACTGAAGCTTTCTTT.

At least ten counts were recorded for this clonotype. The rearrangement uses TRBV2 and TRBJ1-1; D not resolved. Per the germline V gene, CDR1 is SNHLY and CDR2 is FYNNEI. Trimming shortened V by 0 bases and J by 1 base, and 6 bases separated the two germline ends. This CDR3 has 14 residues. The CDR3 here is CASSEAPWNTEAFF. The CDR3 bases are TGTGCCAGCAGTGAAGCGCCCTGGAACACTGAAGCTTTCTTT.

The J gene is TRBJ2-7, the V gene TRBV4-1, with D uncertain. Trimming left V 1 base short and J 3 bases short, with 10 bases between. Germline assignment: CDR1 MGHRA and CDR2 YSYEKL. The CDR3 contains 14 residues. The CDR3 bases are TGCGCCAGCAGCCAAGCCCCGACAAGCTACGAGCAGTACTTC. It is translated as CASSQAPTSYEQYF.

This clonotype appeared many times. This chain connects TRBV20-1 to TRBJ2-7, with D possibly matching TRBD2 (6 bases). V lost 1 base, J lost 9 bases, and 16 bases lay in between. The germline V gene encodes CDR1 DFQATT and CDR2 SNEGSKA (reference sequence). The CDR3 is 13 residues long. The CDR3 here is CSARGGDWGRQYF. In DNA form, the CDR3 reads TGCAGTGCTAGAGGGGGGGACTGGGGAAGGCAGTACTTC.

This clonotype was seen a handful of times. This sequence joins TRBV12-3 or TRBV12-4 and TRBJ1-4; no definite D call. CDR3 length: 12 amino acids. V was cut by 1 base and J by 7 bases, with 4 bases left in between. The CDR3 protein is CASSLGVEKLFF. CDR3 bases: TGTGCCAGCAGTTTAGGGGTTGAAAAACTGTTTTTT.

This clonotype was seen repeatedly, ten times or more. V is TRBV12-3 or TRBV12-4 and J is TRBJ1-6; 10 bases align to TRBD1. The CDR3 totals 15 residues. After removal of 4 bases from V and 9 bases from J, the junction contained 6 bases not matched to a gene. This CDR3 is CASSSRQGAGSPLHF. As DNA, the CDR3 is TGTGCCAGCAGTTCCCGACAGGGGGCAGGTTCACCCCTCCACTTT.

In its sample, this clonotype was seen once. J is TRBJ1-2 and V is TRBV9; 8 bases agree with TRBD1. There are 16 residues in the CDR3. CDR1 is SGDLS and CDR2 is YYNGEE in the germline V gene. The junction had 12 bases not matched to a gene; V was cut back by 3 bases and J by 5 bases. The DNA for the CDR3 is TGTGCCAGCAGCGAGGGGACAGGTTCAGAGATTTATGGCTACACCTTC. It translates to CASSEGTGSEIYGYTF. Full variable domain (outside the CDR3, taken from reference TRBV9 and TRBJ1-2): DSGVTQTPKHLITATGQRVTLRCSPRSGDLSVYWYQQSLDQGLQFLIQYYNGEERAKGNILERFSAQQFPDLHSELNLSSLELGDSALYFCASSEGTGSEIYGYTFGSGTRLTVV.

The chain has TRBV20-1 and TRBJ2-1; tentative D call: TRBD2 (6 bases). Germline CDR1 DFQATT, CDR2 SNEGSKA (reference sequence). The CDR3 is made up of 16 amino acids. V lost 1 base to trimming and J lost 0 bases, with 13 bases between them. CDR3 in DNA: TGCAGTGCTAGAGTAAAGGAGGGTCCCTCCTACAATGAGCAGTTCTTC. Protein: CSARVKEGPSYNEQFF.

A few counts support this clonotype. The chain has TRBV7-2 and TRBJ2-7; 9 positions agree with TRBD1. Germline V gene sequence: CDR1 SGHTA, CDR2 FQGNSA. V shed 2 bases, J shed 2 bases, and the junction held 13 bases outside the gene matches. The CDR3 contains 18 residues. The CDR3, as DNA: TGTGCCAGCAGCTTAAGGGGACAGGGTCGCGGGAGAACCTACGAGCAGTACTTC. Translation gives CASSLRGQGRGRTYEQYF.